The 32 T cell receptor beta chains presented below share a single source sample, sequenced in a study of cytomegalovirus exposure and HLA in healthy donors. Vbeta (60) and Jbeta (13) primers were used in the PCR. TCRdb's table, derived via immunoSEQ multiplex PCR, lists solely in-frame clones and lacks some. The repertoire has 160,000 or so clones, around 84% of them found once; the top ten carry around 2%. Sequenced input: PBMCs. The origin of the receptors is a man between 18 and 29 years old in good health and CMV-seronegative.

The V call is TRBV27, the J call TRBJ1-6; 8 positions agree with TRBD1. CDR1 is MNHEY and CDR2 is SMNVEV in the germline V gene (reference sequence). This CDR3 comprises 15 residues. The ends lost 5 bases at V and 5 bases at J; junction bases unmatched: 5. CDR3 coding DNA: TGTGCCAGCAGTCTGCGGACAGGGAATAATTCACCCCTCCACTTT. This codes for CASSLRTGNNSPLHF.

The CDR3 bases are TGTGCCACCAGCAGAGGGGACAGGAGCACAGATACGCAGTATTTT. Protein sequence: CATSRGDRSTDTQYF. This rearrangement joins TRBV15 to TRBJ2-3; TRBD1 matches at 8 bases. Looked up from germline, CDR1 is LNHNV and CDR2 is YYDKDF (reference sequence). The CDR3 has 15 residues. Trimming cost V 1 base and J 0 bases; bases outside gene matches: 0.

V and J are TRBV5-1 and TRBJ2-3; D remains ambiguous. Germline loops: CDR1 SGHRS, CDR2 YFSETQ. The CDR3 sequence is 15 residues long. Trimming stripped 5 bases from V and 1 base from J, with 14 bases between. The DNA for the CDR3 is TGCGCCAGCAGACCCATAGAGTCCCGCACAGATACGCAGTATTTT. Encoded protein: CASRPIESRTDTQYF.

The chain recombines TRBV28 with TRBJ1-6; D unclear. Germline V gene lookup returns CDR1 MDHEN and CDR2 SYDVKM. CDR3 size: 11 residues. V shed 4 bases and J shed 10 bases, with 5 bases lying between them. Here the CDR3 DNA reads TGTGCCAGCAGTTCGGGATCACCCCTCCACTTT. Its translation is CASSSGSPLHF.

V and J are TRBV7-2 and TRBJ1-1, with D perhaps TRBD1 (6 bases). V shed 5 bases and J shed 3 bases, with 16 bases lying between them. The germline V gene has CDR1 SGHTA and CDR2 FQGNSA. The CDR3 contains 15 residues. CDR3: CASSLRGGDYTEAFF. CDR3 in DNA: TGTGCCAGCAGCCTTAGGGGGGGGGACTACACTGAAGCTTTCTTT.

This sequence joins TRBV11-2 and TRBJ2-5, with D possibly matching TRBD2 (6 bases). The CDR3 is made up of 15 amino acids. The ends were cut back, 5 bases at V and 3 bases at J, with 16 bases in the middle. The germline V gene has CDR1 SGHAT and CDR2 FQNNGV. CDR3: CASSQVGVAEETQYF. CDR3 bases: TGTGCCAGCAGCCAAGTGGGGGTAGCGGAAGAGACCCAGTACTTC.

CDR3 loop: CASSTLPGTDSGANVLTF. The CDR3 DNA reads TGTGCCAGCAGTACACTGCCCGGGACAGACTCTGGGGCCAACGTCCTGACTTTC. V gene TRBV27 combines with J gene TRBJ2-6; the match to TRBD1 covers 7 bases. The CDR3 has 18 residues. The V gene end was trimmed by 5 bases and the J gene end by 0 bases; junction bases not matched to a gene: 10. Germline CDR1 MNHEY, CDR2 SMNVEV (reference sequence).

This chain joins TRBV19 and TRBJ2-1, with 12 bases lining up with TRBD1. This CDR3 is 13 amino acids long. V lost 5 bases, J lost 12 bases, and 5 bases stayed unmatched. The germline gives CDR1 LNHDA, CDR2 SQIVND (reference sequence). Here the CDR3 reads CASSSGTGGPQFF. DNA of the CDR3: TGTGCCAGTAGTTCCGGGACAGGGGGCCCGCAGTTCTTC.

A remark on this clone: Lacking the conserved final phenylalanine or tryptophan, this CDR3 likely reflects a read error. This chain connects TRBV27 to TRBJ2-7, with no clear D. Germline V CDR1 and CDR2: MNHEY, SMNVEV (reference sequence). The CDR3 loop spans 12 amino acids. The ends were cut back, 3 bases at V and 3 bases at J, with 6 bases in the middle. CDR3 in amino acids: CASSLSDYEQYL. CDR3 sequence (DNA): TGTGCCAGCAGTTTGTCAGACTACGAGCAGTACCTC.

This chain joins TRBV6-1 and TRBJ1-2; D not certain. The CDR3 length is 13 residues. Germline V CDR1 and CDR2: MNHNS, SASEGT. Trimming took 7 bases from V and 0 from J, leaving 9 bases between them. The CDR3 sequence is CASTRRANYGYTF. The CDR3 bases are TGTGCCAGCACCAGGAGGGCTAACTATGGCTACACCTTC.

This clone was picked up a small number of times. The chain has TRBV9 and TRBJ1-6, with a possible D match to TRBD1 (6 bases). The V end lost 3 bases, the J end lost 8 bases, and 15 bases lay between the germline ends. The CDR3 runs to 15 residues. Germline V gene sequence: CDR1 SGDLS, CDR2 YYNGEE. The CDR3, as DNA: TGTGCCAGCAGCGCCTCAGGGGTGTGGGATTCACCCCTCCACTTT. It translates to CASSASGVWDSPLHF.

This clone appeared a single time. This chain joins TRBV13 and TRBJ2-5, with D possibly TRBD2 on 6 matching bases. Germline V gene lookup returns CDR1 PRHDT and CDR2 FYEKMQ (reference sequence). The germline V and J ends were trimmed by 5 bases and 0 bases, with 13 bases remaining between them. This CDR3 has 15 amino acids. The chain's CDR3 is CASSPTEGHQETQYF. CDR3 DNA sequence: TGTGCCAGCAGCCCCACGGAGGGCCACCAAGAGACCCAGTACTTC.

This chain links TRBV5-4 with TRBJ1-2, with a weak D call TRBD1 (6 bases). The CDR3 has 14 amino acids. CDR1 and CDR2 from the germline V gene are SGHNT and YYREEE (reference sequence). V lost 5 bases and J lost 9, with 20 bases in between. Here the CDR3 DNA reads TGTGCCAGCAGACCAAGGTACAGGGATATTAGCTACACCTTC. Its protein product is CASRPRYRDISYTF.

V gene TRBV27 combines with J gene TRBJ2-7; the D gene is possibly TRBD1 (6 bases). This CDR3 region has 14 residues. The V end was cut by 7 bases, the J end by 1 base, with 14 bases between. Germline V gene lookup returns CDR1 MNHEY and CDR2 SMNVEV (reference sequence). CDR3 DNA: TGTGCCAGCACTCCGATGAGGGGGTCCTACGAGCAGTACTTC. Translating it yields CASTPMRGSYEQYF.

In this sample, this clone turned up a few times. The V call is TRBV6-1, the J call TRBJ2-7; 7 bases agree with TRBD1. CDR1 MNHNS and CDR2 SASEGT come from the germline V gene. CDR3 length equals 14 residues. V lost 5 bases, J lost 6 bases, and 10 bases stayed unmatched. CDR3 sequence: CASSSRDSRREQYF. The CDR3 nucleotides read TGTGCCAGCAGTTCACGGGACAGCAGGCGCGAGCAGTACTTC.

The chain couples TRBV28 to TRBJ2-2; the D is unclear. Trimming removed 6 bases from V and 5 bases from J, with 13 bases in between. The CDR3 spans 14 residues. The germline V gene encodes CDR1 MDHEN and CDR2 SYDVKM. CDR3 DNA sequence: TGTGCCAGCAGCCCAACCATCCGGACCGGGGAGCTGTTTTTT. Its translation: CASSPTIRTGELFF.

This rearrangement joins TRBV7-8 to TRBJ2-7; D might be TRBD2 (7 bases). The CDR3 totals 15 residues. Trimming cost V 1 base and J 6 bases, with 16 bases left between them. Looked up from germline, CDR1 is SGHVS and CDR2 is FQNEAQ. The CDR3 protein is CASSLVGASGIEQYF. CDR3 sequence (DNA): TGTGCCAGCAGCTTAGTGGGGGCTAGCGGTATCGAGCAGTACTTC.

The rearrangement links TRBV14 to TRBJ2-7, with 8 positions matching TRBD1. The CDR3 totals 15 residues. J was trimmed by 4 bases and V by 2 bases; bases with no gene match: 7. Germline V lookup: CDR1 SGHDN, CDR2 FVKESK. The CDR3 nucleotides read TGTGCCAGCAGCCAATTCGGACAGGGATATTACGAGCAGTACTTC. Translation gives CASSQFGQGYYEQYF.

This chain joins TRBV30 and TRBJ1-2, with TRBD1 identical over 7 bases. This CDR3 comprises 14 residues. Germline CDR1 is GTSNPN and CDR2 is SVGIG (reference sequence). J gave up 8 bases and V 0 bases, and 9 bases lay outside the gene matches. The CDR3 DNA sequence: TGTGCCTGGAGTGTAGGCAGGGGGTCTGGGGGCTACACCTTC. This translates into CAWSVGRGSGGYTF.

This clone was seen a handful of times. The V call is TRBV19, the J call TRBJ2-1; no definite D call. Germline assignment: CDR1 LNHDA and CDR2 SQIVND (reference sequence). Trimming stripped 7 bases from V and 0 bases from J, with 10 bases between. The CDR3 spans 14 residues. CDR3 in DNA: TGTGCCAGTACCTCGGGTGGCTCCTACAATGAGCAGTTCTTC. It translates to CASTSGGSYNEQFF. The full variable domain, rest sourced from reference TRBV19 and TRBJ2-1, is DGGITQSPKYLFRKEGQNVTLSCEQNLNHDAMYWYRQDPGQGLRLIYYSQIVNDFQKGDIAEGYSVSREKKESFPLTVTSAQKNPTAFYLCASTSGGSYNEQFFGPGTRLTVL.

The V gene is TRBV19, the J gene TRBJ1-2; D gene uncertain. Germline assignment: CDR1 LNHDA and CDR2 SQIVND (reference sequence). The CDR3 contains 14 residues. Trimming cost V 6 bases and J 5 bases, with 16 bases left between them. The CDR3 coding sequence is TGTGCCAGTAGACCACGGGAACTGGGATATGGCTACACCTTC. Translation: CASRPRELGYGYTF.

The chain couples TRBV6-5 to TRBJ2-7; a possible D gene is TRBD1 (6 bases). V was trimmed by 0 bases and J by 5 bases, leaving 11 bases between them. The V gene's germline CDR1 is MNHEY and CDR2 SVGAGI. The CDR3 runs 14 residues. The chain's CDR3 is CASSYSGKGDEQYF. Written as DNA, the CDR3 is TGTGCCAGCAGTTACTCTGGGAAGGGGGACGAGCAGTACTTC.

The V call is TRBV6-6, the J call TRBJ2-5; no firm D call. The CDR3 sequence is 12 residues long. Trimming took 0 bases from V and 4 from J, leaving 3 bases between them. Looked up from germline, CDR1 is MNHNY and CDR2 is SVGAGI (reference sequence). DNA for the CDR3: TGTGCCAGCAGTTACTCTCGAGAGACCCAGTACTTC. It codes for CASSYSRETQYF.

This clone was found once. The CDR3 here is CASSLRRGGGYEQYF. The CDR3 region has the DNA TGTGCCAGCAGTTTACGGCGGGGGGGCGGGTACGAGCAGTACTTC. The chain joins TRBV27 to TRBJ2-7; TRBD2 aligns across 9 bases. Germline lookup yields CDR1 MNHEY and CDR2 SMNVEV (reference sequence). The CDR3 totals 15 residues. V dropped 2 bases and J dropped 4; count of bases not matched to a gene: 6.

The chain recombines TRBV5-1 with TRBJ1-1; TRBD1 matches at 7 bases. V lost 0 bases, J lost 4 bases, and 3 bases stayed unmatched. The CDR3 runs to 14 residues. Germline CDR1 is SGHRS and CDR2 is YFSETQ. The CDR3, as DNA: TGCGCCAGCAGCTTGGTAAGGGGGCGCACTGAAGCTTTCTTT. Amino acid sequence: CASSLVRGRTEAFF.

V gene TRBV5-6 combines with J gene TRBJ1-4, with TRBD1 identical over 9 bases. The germline V gene has CDR1 SGHDT and CDR2 YYEEEE. J lost 0 bases, V lost 2 bases, and 5 bases had no gene match. The CDR3 has 17 residues. DNA of the CDR3: TGTGCCAGCAGCTTACGGACAGGGGCCTCAACTAATGAAAAACTGTTTTTT. It is translated as CASSLRTGASTNEKLFF.

The gene calls are TRBV7-2 and TRBJ2-7, with D possibly being TRBD1 (6 bases). Between the trimmed V and J ends, which lost 7 bases and 2 bases, there was a span of 15 bases. Germline assignment: CDR1 SGHTA and CDR2 FQGNSA. CDR3 length: 14 residues. CDR3 nucleotide sequence: TGTGCCAGCACCCCGGTACAGGGCGCCTACGAGCAGTACTTC. Its translation is CASTPVQGAYEQYF. Complete variable domain (other parts from reference TRBV7-2 and TRBJ2-7): GAGVSQSPSNKVTEKGKDVELRCDPISGHTALYWYRQSLGQGLEFLIYFQGNSAPDKSGLPSDRFSAERTGGSVSTLTIQRTQQEDSAVYLCASTPVQGAYEQYFGPGTRLTVT.

This clone was recorded once. The chain joins TRBV4-1 to TRBJ2-6; D might be TRBD1 (6 bases). The V end lost 2 bases, the J end lost 0 bases, and 8 bases lay between the germline ends. The germline gives CDR1 MGHRA, CDR2 YSYEKL. There are 16 residues in the CDR3. The CDR3: CASSQTGNSGANVLTF. The CDR3 DNA follows: TGCGCCAGCAGCCAAACAGGGAACTCTGGGGCCAACGTCCTGACTTTC.

The V call is TRBV5-4, the J call TRBJ2-2; 8 nucleotides line up with TRBD2. The germline CDR1 and CDR2 sequences are SGHNT and YYREEE (reference sequence). This CDR3 has 15 amino acids. Losses at the gene ends were 4 bases for V and 7 bases for J; bases not matched to a gene: 9. The CDR3 DNA reads TGTGCCAGCAGCCCGGGGGGGGGCCGAATCGGGGAGCTGTTTTTT. As protein: CASSPGGGRIGELFF.

J is TRBJ1-1 and V is TRBV4-1; D uncertain. CDR3 length: 16 residues. The germline CDR1 and CDR2 sequences are MGHRA and YSYEKL. Between the trimmed V and J ends, which lost 4 bases and 3 bases, there was a span of 18 bases. CDR3 sequence: CASSLVEGSWDTEAFF. The CDR3 DNA is TGCGCCAGCAGCCTCGTAGAGGGAAGCTGGGACACTGAAGCTTTCTTT.

The rearrangement links TRBV14 to TRBJ2-3; D gene uncertain. This CDR3 is 13 amino acids long. V was shortened by 0 bases and J by 4 bases, with 5 bases between the two germline ends. In germline, CDR1 is SGHDN, CDR2 FVKESK. The CDR3 nucleotides read TGTGCCAGCAGCCAAGATCCAGCAGATACGCAGTATTTT. Translated: CASSQDPADTQYF.

The gene calls are TRBV27 and TRBJ2-3, with 11 bases lining up with TRBD2. V shed 5 bases and J 2 bases; nucleotides not matched to a gene: 9. The germline V gene has CDR1 MNHEY and CDR2 SMNVEV (reference sequence). This CDR3 is 17 amino acids long. CDR3 region: CASSPPGTSGYTDTQYF. The CDR3 DNA reads as TGTGCCAGCAGTCCCCCCGGGACTAGCGGATACACAGATACGCAGTATTTT.